The 21 T cell receptor beta chains in this list originate from one sample, sequenced in a study of blood T cell repertoires in COVID-19. Data came from immunoSEQ multiplex PCR; TCRdb stores just in-frame clones and leaves some out. The sample records 220,000 or so clones, about 79% being singletons. Sample: PBMCs or T cells enriched from blood (not recorded which). The receptor source for this set is a woman aged 60 to 75 who had recovered from COVID-19.

The J gene is TRBJ1-1, the V gene TRBV27; a possible D gene is TRBD1 (5 bases). The CDR3 length is 14 residues. Trimming shortened V by 1 base and J by 2 bases, and 8 bases separated the two germline ends. Germline V gives CDR1 MNHEY, CDR2 SMNVEV (reference sequence). CDR3 DNA: TGTGCCAGCAGTTTATATGACAGCAACACTGAAGCTTTCTTT. Translated: CASSLYDSNTEAFF.

The chain uses TRBV7-3 and TRBJ2-1; a possible D gene is TRBD1 (6 bases). The length of the CDR3 is 15 residues. Germline CDR1 reads SGHTA; CDR2 reads FQGTGA. The V end lost 4 bases, the J end lost 9 bases, and 19 bases lay between the germline ends. CDR3 amino acids: CASSSNGQRRGEQFF. In DNA, the CDR3 is TGTGCCAGCAGCTCGAATGGACAGAGAAGGGGTGAGCAGTTCTTC.

V is TRBV5-1 and J is TRBJ2-1, with a weak D call TRBD2 (5 bases). Germline V gene data show CDR1 as SGHRS and CDR2 as YFSETQ. This CDR3 has 17 amino acids. Trimming cost V 0 bases and J 0 bases, with 13 bases left between them. CDR3 in DNA: TGCGCCAGCAGCTTGGCCAACGTGGGGAGCTCCTACAATGAGCAGTTCTTC. Protein product: CASSLANVGSSYNEQFF.

The chain employs TRBV7-9 and TRBJ2-5; 7 bases fit TRBD2. Germline CDR1 SEHNR, CDR2 FQNEAQ (reference sequence). The CDR3 is 13 residues long. Unmatched junction bases numbered 3, after V lost 5 bases and J lost 3 bases. This chain's CDR3 is CASSETSKETQYF. In DNA, the CDR3 is TGTGCCAGCAGCGAGACTAGCAAAGAGACCCAGTACTTC.

In its sample, this clone was seen a few times. The J gene is TRBJ1-3, the V gene TRBV2; no definite D call. CDR3 length: 14 amino acids. Per the germline V gene, CDR1 is SNHLY and CDR2 is FYNNEI. V was clipped by 3 bases and J by 0 bases, with 6 bases between them. The CDR3 bases are TGTGCCAGCAGTGACTACAGCTCTGGAAACACCATATATTTT. It specifies CASSDYSSGNTIYF. Supplemented by reference TRBV2 and TRBJ1-3, the full variable domain reads EPEVTQTPSHQVTQMGQEVILRCVPISNHLYFYWYRQILGQKVEFLVSFYNNEISEKSEIFDDQFSVERPDGSNFTLKIRSTKLEDSAMYFCASSDYSSGNTIYFGEGSWLTVV.

CDR3 sequence reads: CASNPGREGGYTF. CDR3 DNA: TGTGCCAGCAACCCGGGCAGGGAGGGAGGCTACACCTTC. The chain employs TRBV25-1 and TRBJ1-2, with TRBD1 as a possible D gene (5 bases). The CDR3 extends over 13 amino acids. Germline-derived CDR1 and CDR2 are MGHDK and SYGVNS. V was pared by 7 bases and J by 8 bases, with 17 bases between.

The chain is built from TRBV27 and TRBJ1-3; D not resolved. Deletions cut 0 bases from V and 0 bases from J, with 6 bases between. CDR1 is MNHEY and CDR2 is SMNVEV in the germline V gene (reference sequence). The CDR3 runs 15 residues. In nucleotides, the CDR3 is TGTGCCAGCAGTTTATCACTTAACTCTGGAAACACCATATATTTT. Protein product: CASSLSLNSGNTIYF.

V gene TRBV29-1 combines with J gene TRBJ2-3; D remains ambiguous. V was clipped by 3 bases and J by 1 base, with 17 bases between them. The CDR3 is made up of 16 amino acids. Germline values: CDR1 SQVTM, CDR2 ANQGSEA. For the CDR3, the DNA is TGCAGCGTTGAGTGGCAGGCGCCTCCTGGCACAGATACGCAGTATTTT. Translating it yields CSVEWQAPPGTDTQYF.

This chain links TRBV3-1 (or the pseudogene TRBV3-2) with TRBJ2-1; 9 bases line up with TRBD2. The junction had 13 bases not matched to a gene; V was cut back by 4 bases and J by 15 bases. CDR1 and CDR2 (germline): LGHDT, YNNKEL (reference sequence). The CDR3 consists of 14 residues. The CDR3 sequence: CASSPGVAGVTLFF. Written as DNA, the CDR3 is TGTGCCAGCAGCCCGGGGGTAGCGGGGGTGACTCTGTTCTTC.

V gene TRBV28 combines with J gene TRBJ1-5, with 11 bases identical to TRBD1. CDR1 is MDHEN, CDR2 SYDVKM, per germline. Losses at the gene ends were 6 bases for V and 6 bases for J; bases not matched to a gene: 4. The CDR3 has 14 residues. CDR3 loop: CASSGQGAGQPQHF. The CDR3 DNA follows: TGTGCCAGCAGCGGACAGGGGGCAGGTCAGCCCCAGCATTTT.

This clone has only one observation. J is TRBJ1-2 and V is TRBV7-9, with D uncertain. V was clipped by 5 bases and J by 5 bases, with 12 bases between them. CDR3 length equals 13 residues. The V gene's germline CDR1 is SEHNR and CDR2 FQNEAQ (reference sequence). The CDR3 bases are TGTGCCAGCAGCCCCCAGATTCTTTATGGCTACACCTTC. Amino acids: CASSPQILYGYTF. Full variable domain (outside the CDR3, taken from reference TRBV7-9 and TRBJ1-2): DTGVSQNPRHKITKRGQNVTFRCDPISEHNRLYWYRQTLGQGPEFLTYFQNEAQLEKSRLLSDRFSAERPKGSFSTLEIQRTEQGDSAMYLCASSPQILYGYTFGSGTRLTVV.

The CDR3 nucleotides are TGTGCCAGCAGTGAATTAGCGGCGGGGGACACTGAAGCTTTCTTT. Its protein is CASSELAAGDTEAFF. The V and J genes are TRBV6-1 and TRBJ1-1, with a weak D call TRBD1 (5 bases). Looked up from germline, CDR1 is MNHNS and CDR2 is SASEGT. The CDR3 sequence is 15 residues long. Deletions cut 2 bases from V and 3 bases from J, with 13 bases between.

The chain couples TRBV2 to TRBJ2-5; D might be TRBD2 (6 bases). V was cut by 6 bases and J by 7 bases, with 15 bases left in between. This CDR3 contains 13 residues. Germline V gene sequence: CDR1 SNHLY, CDR2 FYNNEI. The CDR3 region has the DNA TGTGCCAGCAGGAACGGGGAGGTGGGGACCCAGTACTTC. Amino acid sequence: CASRNGEVGTQYF.

J is TRBJ1-1 and V is TRBV10-1; 7 bases line up with TRBD1. The CDR3 covers 13 residues. The V gene end was trimmed by 8 bases and the J gene end by 4 bases; junction bases not matched to a gene: 7. CDR1 is WNHNN, CDR2 SYGVQD, per germline (reference sequence). The CDR3 nucleotides read TGCGCCAGCTCACCCAGGGGGAGCACTGAAGCTTTCTTT. This translates into CASSPRGSTEAFF.

Here the CDR3 DNA reads TGTGCCAGCTCCCTTAGACTAGCGGGAGAGTGGGATGAGCAGTTCTTC. This encodes CASSLRLAGEWDEQFF. The V call is TRBV18, the J call TRBJ2-1; 12 positions agree with TRBD2. CDR3 length: 16 residues. The trim removed 6 bases at V and 8 bases at J, leaving 11 bases unmatched. Germline-derived CDR1 and CDR2 are KGHSH and LQKENI.

The chain employs TRBV19 and TRBJ2-1; D gene ambiguous. Trimming took 1 base from V and 0 from J, leaving 10 bases between them. Germline loops: CDR1 LNHDA, CDR2 SQIVND (reference sequence). CDR3 size: 16 residues. CDR3: CASSIVPVSSYNEQFF. Here the CDR3 DNA reads TGTGCCAGTAGTATAGTGCCGGTGAGCTCCTACAATGAGCAGTTCTTC.

V and J are TRBV4-1 and TRBJ1-1; D call uncertain. Germline CDR1 MGHRA, CDR2 YSYEKL. With 6 bases removed from V and 0 bases from J, the gap between germline ends came to 14 bases. The CDR3 spans 15 residues. The CDR3: CASSQNPVMNTEAFF. DNA of the CDR3: TGCGCCAGCAGTCAAAATCCAGTAATGAACACTGAAGCTTTCTTT.

V usage is TRBV27 and J usage is TRBJ1-2, with D possibly matching TRBD1 (6 bases). This CDR3 has 13 amino acids. V gave up 3 bases and J gave up 4 bases, with 9 bases separating them. Germline V CDR1 and CDR2: MNHEY, SMNVEV (reference sequence). The CDR3 is CASSLDSLYGYTF. CDR3 nucleotides: TGTGCCAGCAGTTTGGACAGTCTCTATGGCTACACCTTC.

The V call is TRBV7-9, the J call TRBJ2-1; TRBD1 is a possible D gene (8 bases). Trimming stripped 7 bases from V and 5 bases from J, with 30 bases between. The CDR3 is 19 residues long. CDR1 is SEHNR, CDR2 FQNEAQ, per germline (reference sequence). CDR3 nucleotide sequence: TGTGCCAGCACCCCTGGGCCGGGACAGGAGTCTAGCGGAGACAATGAGCAGTTCTTC. It is translated as CASTPGPGQESSGDNEQFF. The whole variable domain, filled in from reference TRBV7-9 and TRBJ2-1, reads DTGVSQNPRHKITKRGQNVTFRCDPISEHNRLYWYRQTLGQGPEFLTYFQNEAQLEKSRLLSDRFSAERPKGSFSTLEIQRTEQGDSAMYLCASTPGPGQESSGDNEQFFGPGTRLTVL.

This rearrangement joins TRBV6-5 to TRBJ1-1, with D possibly TRBD1 on 5 matching bases. V dropped 6 bases and J dropped 4 bases, with 12 bases sitting between them. This CDR3 is built from 13 residues. Per germline, CDR1 MNHEY and CDR2 SVGAGI. For the CDR3, the DNA is TGTGCCAGCAGCACTAGGGGAGGCACTGAAGCTTTCTTT. Translation gives CASSTRGGTEAFF.

The V gene is TRBV11-2, the J gene TRBJ1-1, with 7 bases fitting TRBD1. This CDR3 spans 14 amino acids. V shed 7 bases and J 0 bases; nucleotides not matched to a gene: 5. Germline CDR1 and CDR2: SGHAT and FQNNGV. The CDR3 reads CASTWGQMNTEAFF. CDR3 nucleotide sequence: TGTGCCAGCACCTGGGGACAGATGAACACTGAAGCTTTCTTT.